These 16 T cell receptor beta chains were all obtained from the same sample, sequenced in a study of CD8 T cells in Susac syndrome. An amount of RNA that ranged from about 0.45 to 1 ug was reverse transcribed with random hexamers. One entry per CDR3 protein results from TCRdb running MiXCR on the immunoSEQ multiplex PCR reads. The sample includes about 120,000 distinct CDR3 sequences, around 94% of them seen just once. Sequencing was carried out using CD8+ T cells from PBMCs. Receptors originate from a human donor with Susac syndrome.

The chain joins TRBV4-1 to TRBJ1-1; 7 positions agree with TRBD1. Germline CDR1 reads MGHRA; CDR2 reads YSYEKL. This CDR3 contains 16 residues. V lost 4 bases to trimming and J lost 0 bases; unmatched junction nucleotides: 8. The CDR3 DNA reads TGCGCCAGCAGCCCTGGACAGGTCCGAATGAACACTGAAGCTTTCTTT. This encodes CASSPGQVRMNTEAFF.

This clonotype was counted only a few times. V usage is TRBV7-9 and J usage is TRBJ1-2; D unclear. CDR1 SEHNR and CDR2 FQNEAQ come from the germline V gene (reference sequence). V lost 1 base, J lost 6 bases, and 6 bases lay in between. The length of the CDR3 is 12 residues. The CDR3 reads CASSLVGDGYTF. CDR3 in DNA: TGTGCCAGCAGCTTAGTTGGGGATGGCTACACCTTC.

The rearrangement uses TRBV9 and TRBJ2-3, with 13 bases aligning to TRBD2. The CDR3 runs 16 residues. The V segment lost 4 bases and the J segment 6 bases; nucleotides outside the gene matches: 8. In germline, CDR1 is SGDLS, CDR2 YYNGEE. The CDR3 spells CASSIRTSGGFDTQYF. The CDR3 coding sequence is TGTGCCAGCAGCATCAGGACTAGCGGGGGTTTTGATACGCAGTATTTT. Filled out from reference TRBV9 and TRBJ2-3, the complete variable domain reads DSGVTQTPKHLITATGQRVTLRCSPRSGDLSVYWYQQSLDQGLQFLIQYYNGEERAKGNILERFSAQQFPDLHSELNLSSLELGDSALYFCASSIRTSGGFDTQYFGPGTRLTVL.

The chain uses TRBV20-1 and TRBJ2-5; D may be TRBD1 (5 bases). V was cut by 6 bases and J by 0 bases, with 17 bases left in between. The CDR3 sequence is 15 residues long. Looked up from germline, CDR1 is DFQATT and CDR2 is SNEGSKA (reference sequence). This CDR3 is CSATPRARYQETQYF. The CDR3 DNA is TGCAGTGCGACCCCCAGGGCAAGATACCAAGAGACCCAGTACTTC.

The rearrangement joins TRBV7-9 to TRBJ2-2; TRBD1 matches at 7 bases. This CDR3 has 19 residues. The germline V gene has CDR1 SEHNR and CDR2 FQNEAQ (reference sequence). Losses at the gene ends were 5 bases for V and 3 bases for J; bases not matched to a gene: 18. The CDR3 protein is CASSPEPGQYTPYTGELFF. The CDR3 nucleotides read TGTGCCAGCAGCCCTGAACCGGGACAGTACACACCCTACACCGGGGAGCTGTTTTTT.

The chain carries TRBV29-1 and TRBJ2-1; D gene unclear. The CDR3 runs to 10 residues. Per germline, CDR1 SQVTM and CDR2 ANQGSEA. The V end was cut by 5 bases, the J end by 9 bases, with 8 bases between. The CDR3 is CSVQDSEQFF. CDR3 in DNA: TGCAGCGTTCAGGATTCTGAGCAGTTCTTC.

V usage is TRBV30 and J usage is TRBJ1-5; 9 bases fit TRBD1. J gave up 6 bases and V 3 bases, and 9 bases lay outside the gene matches. This CDR3 spans 15 amino acids. Germline loops: CDR1 GTSNPN, CDR2 SVGIG (reference sequence). The CDR3 protein is CAWSEDRGTGQPQHF. CDR3 DNA: TGTGCCTGGAGCGAGGACAGGGGTACGGGTCAGCCCCAGCATTTT.

The chain employs TRBV30 and TRBJ1-2, with TRBD1 matching 7 bases. Germline assignment: CDR1 GTSNPN and CDR2 SVGIG (reference sequence). Unmatched junction bases numbered 10, after V lost 8 bases and J lost 4 bases. The CDR3 is made up of 13 amino acids. The CDR3 nucleotides read TGTGCCCGAGGAACAGGGGTTGGCTATGGCTACACCTTC. This codes for CARGTGVGYGYTF.

This chain connects TRBV20-1 to TRBJ2-1; 11 bases line up with TRBD2. After removal of 5 bases from V and 8 bases from J, the junction contained 8 bases not matched to a gene. Germline-derived CDR1 and CDR2 are DFQATT and SNEGSKA (reference sequence). This CDR3 spans 14 amino acids. DNA of the CDR3: TGCAGTGCTCCGACTAGCGGGACTTTTTATGAGCAGTTCTTC. It codes for CSAPTSGTFYEQFF.

This clonotype was counted once. This rearrangement joins TRBV28 to TRBJ2-7; 12 positions match TRBD2. The CDR3 runs 17 residues. With V trimmed by 6 bases and J by 1 base, 10 bases remained unmatched. Germline lookup yields CDR1 MDHEN and CDR2 SYDVKM. CDR3 nucleotide sequence: TGTGCCAGCAGCCTCCCCGCTAGCGGGGGGGATTCCTACGAGCAGTACTTC. This translates into CASSLPASGGDSYEQYF.

The chain is built from TRBV4-3 and TRBJ2-7; D remains ambiguous. Germline CDR1 and CDR2: LGHNA and YSLEER. CDR3 length: 14 amino acids. V dropped 2 bases and J dropped 4 bases, with 12 bases sitting between them. This CDR3 is CASSQTPSSYEQYF. CDR3 bases: TGCGCCAGCAGCCAAACTCCGTCGAGTTACGAGCAGTACTTC.

The V call is TRBV20-1, the J call TRBJ2-1; 7 bases agree with TRBD2. CDR1 and CDR2 (germline): DFQATT, SNEGSKA (reference sequence). J gave up 5 bases and V 6 bases, and 7 bases lay outside the gene matches. There are 13 residues in the CDR3. CDR3 residues: CSADEGTNNEQFF. The CDR3, as DNA: TGCAGTGCCGACGAAGGGACTAACAATGAGCAGTTCTTC.

This clonotype was detected only once. The V and J genes are TRBV6-1 and TRBJ1-5; D remains ambiguous. V dropped 6 bases and J dropped 4 bases, with 19 bases sitting between them. CDR1 and CDR2 from the germline V gene are MNHNS and SASEGT. This CDR3 has 16 amino acids. The CDR3 spells CASRPHGEARNQPQHF. The CDR3 DNA sequence: TGTGCCAGCAGGCCCCACGGGGAGGCCCGGAATCAGCCCCAGCATTTT.

The chain links TRBV12-3 or TRBV12-4 to TRBJ2-1; TRBD2 matches at 11 bases. The CDR3 is made up of 16 amino acids. With 4 bases clipped from V and 12 bases from J, the junction kept 14 bases outside the gene matches. CDR3 coding DNA: TGTGCCAGCAGTTCGGGGCTAGCGGGAGGACCCGTCGGGCAGTTCTTC. Encoded protein: CASSSGLAGGPVGQFF.

The chain joins TRBV7-9 to TRBJ2-7, with D possibly being TRBD2 (5 bases). This CDR3 comprises 14 residues. Germline V gene sequence: CDR1 SEHNR, CDR2 FQNEAQ (reference sequence). Trimming shortened V by 5 bases and J by 2 bases, and 13 bases separated the two germline ends. The CDR3 sequence is CASSPADRPYEQYF. In DNA form, the CDR3 reads TGTGCCAGCAGCCCAGCGGACCGACCCTACGAGCAGTACTTC.

The chain is built from TRBV24-1 and TRBJ2-1, with 8 bases aligning to TRBD1. After removal of 6 bases from V and 7 bases from J, the junction contained 7 bases not matched to a gene. The CDR3 loop spans 14 amino acids. Germline V gene lookup returns CDR1 KGHDR and CDR2 SFDVKD. As DNA, the CDR3 is TGTGCCACCAGTCCAGGGGGCGCGCCGAATGAGCAGTTCTTC. It is translated as CATSPGGAPNEQFF.